Sequencing of this T cell receptor (beta chain) was carried out in a study of molecular identifiers for immune sequencing clone quantification. V shed 4 bases and J shed 0 bases, with 7 bases lying between them. Per the germline V gene, CDR1 is LGHNA and CDR2 is YSLEER. This CDR3 region has 15 residues. This clonotype was found many times. Making the bulk TCR libraries relied on previously described methods and listed TCR primers. TCRdb itself ran the PCR reads through MiXCR, one entry per CDR3 protein. The sample lists around 460,000 distinct CDR3 sequences, about 22% occurring once. The V and J genes are TRBV4-3 and TRBJ2-6; D unclear. The TCR was taken from a human donor in good health. Some libraries in this study had Jurkat cell RNA spiked in. The sequencing sample was made of naive CD8+ T cells from blood, with Jurkat cell RNA spiked in. Described subset: FACS-sorted CD8+CD4-CCR7+CD45RA+ naive T cells. The CDR3 DNA is TGCGCCAGCAGCCCCAGAAACTCTGGGGCCAACGTCCTGACTTTC. Translation: CASSPRNSGANVLTF.